This T cell receptor beta chain was identified in a study of OX40 agonist ivuxolimab in advanced cancers. For the study at large: Patients receiving dose escalation had hepatocellular carcinoma, melanoma, renal cell or head and neck cancer. Study-level results: CD4+ and CD8+ blood T cells expanded clonally by week 6 at 0.1 to 3.0 mg/kg. On average, CD8+ T cells had more expanded clones than CD4+.

Autoimmune disease history or systemic immunosuppression barred patients. Data came from immunoSEQ multiplex PCR; TCRdb stores just in-frame clones and leaves some out. The data contain roughly 67,000 clones, 70% to 85% of them seen just once; the ten biggest clones take up about 1.6%. This CDR3 region has 15 residues. CDR1 SGHNT and CDR2 YYREEE come from the germline V gene (reference sequence). The V and J ends lost 0 bases and 3 bases respectively, with 13 bases between them. Of note for this clone: The antigen remains undetermined.

The origin of this receptor is an adult with an advanced solid tumor such as melanoma, head and neck, liver or kidney cancer. Sequenced material: CD4+ or CD8+ T cells sorted from blood, taken in a trial of the OX40 agonist ivuxolimab. The V gene is TRBV5-4, the J gene TRBJ2-7; D possibly corresponds to TRBD2 (6 bases). CDR3 amino acids: CASSLEGGVGYEQYF. Here the CDR3 DNA reads TGTGCCAGCAGCTTGGAGGGCGGGGTGGGCTACGAGCAGTACTTC. Full variable domain (outside the CDR3, taken from reference TRBV5-4 and TRBJ2-7): ETGVTQSPTHLIKTRGQQVTLRCSSQSGHNTVSWYQQALGQGPQFIFQYYREEENGRGNFPPRFSGLQFPNYSSELNVNALELDDSALYLCASSLEGGVGYEQYFGPGTRLTVT.